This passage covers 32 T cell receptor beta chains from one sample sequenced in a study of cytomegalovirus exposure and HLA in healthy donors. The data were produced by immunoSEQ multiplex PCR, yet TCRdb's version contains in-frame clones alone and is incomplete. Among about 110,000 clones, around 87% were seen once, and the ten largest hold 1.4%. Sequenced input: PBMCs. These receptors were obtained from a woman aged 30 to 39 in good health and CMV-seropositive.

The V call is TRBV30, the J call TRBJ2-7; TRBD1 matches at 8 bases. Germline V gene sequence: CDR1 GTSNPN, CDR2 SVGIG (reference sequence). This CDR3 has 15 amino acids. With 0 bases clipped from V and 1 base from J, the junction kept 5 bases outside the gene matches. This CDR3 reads CAWSVFHRGSYEQYF. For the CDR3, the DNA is TGTGCCTGGAGTGTATTTCACAGGGGGTCCTACGAGCAGTACTTC. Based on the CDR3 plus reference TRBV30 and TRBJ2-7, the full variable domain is SQTIHQWPATLVQPVGSPLSLECTVEGTSNPNLYWYRQAAGRGLQLLFYSVGIGQISSEVPQNLSASRPQDRQFILSSKKLLLSDSGFYLCAWSVFHRGSYEQYFGPGTRLTVT.

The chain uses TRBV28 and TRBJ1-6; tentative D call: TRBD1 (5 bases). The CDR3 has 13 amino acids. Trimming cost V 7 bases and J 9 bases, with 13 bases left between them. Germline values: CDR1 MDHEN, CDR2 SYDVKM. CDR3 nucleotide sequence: TGTGCCAGCAATGGCAGGGTCCTTTCACCCCTCCACTTT. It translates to CASNGRVLSPLHF.

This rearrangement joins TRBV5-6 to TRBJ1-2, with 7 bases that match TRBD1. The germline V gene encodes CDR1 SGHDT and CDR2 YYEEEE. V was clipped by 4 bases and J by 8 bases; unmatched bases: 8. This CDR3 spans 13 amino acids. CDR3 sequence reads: CASSTTTGVGYTF. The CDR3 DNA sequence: TGTGCCAGCAGCACCACTACAGGGGTCGGCTACACCTTC.

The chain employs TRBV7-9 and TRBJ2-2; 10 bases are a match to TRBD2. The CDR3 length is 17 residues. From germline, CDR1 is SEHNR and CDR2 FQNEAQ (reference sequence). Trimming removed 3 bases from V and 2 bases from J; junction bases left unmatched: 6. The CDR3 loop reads CASSFTLAGINTGELFF. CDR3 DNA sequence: TGTGCCAGCAGCTTTACACTAGCGGGGATCAACACCGGGGAGCTGTTTTTT.

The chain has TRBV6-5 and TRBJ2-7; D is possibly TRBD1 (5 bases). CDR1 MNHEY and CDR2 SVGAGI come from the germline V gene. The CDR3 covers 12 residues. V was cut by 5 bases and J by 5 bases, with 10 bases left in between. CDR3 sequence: CASSRGSHEQYF. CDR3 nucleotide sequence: TGTGCCAGCAGTAGGGGAAGCCACGAGCAGTACTTC.

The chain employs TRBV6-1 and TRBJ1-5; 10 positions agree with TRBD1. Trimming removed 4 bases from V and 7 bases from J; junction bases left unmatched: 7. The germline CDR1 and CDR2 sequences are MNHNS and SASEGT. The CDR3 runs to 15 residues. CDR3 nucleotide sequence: TGTGCCAGCAGTGGAGACAGGGGGCGGGAACAGCCCCAGCATTTT. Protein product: CASSGDRGREQPQHF.

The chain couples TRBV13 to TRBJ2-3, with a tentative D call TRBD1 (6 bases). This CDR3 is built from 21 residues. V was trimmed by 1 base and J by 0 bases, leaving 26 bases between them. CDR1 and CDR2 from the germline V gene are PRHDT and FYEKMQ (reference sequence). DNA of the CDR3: TGTGCCAGCAGCTTAGCCCTGGGGGCGACCAACTCTTTAATGAGCACAGATACGCAGTATTTT. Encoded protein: CASSLALGATNSLMSTDTQYF.

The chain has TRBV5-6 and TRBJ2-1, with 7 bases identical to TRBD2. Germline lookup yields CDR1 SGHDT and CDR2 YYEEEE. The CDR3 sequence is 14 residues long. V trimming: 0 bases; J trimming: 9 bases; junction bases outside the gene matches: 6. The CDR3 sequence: CASSLGGGLSEQFF. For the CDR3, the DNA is TGTGCCAGCAGCTTGGGGGGAGGGCTTAGTGAGCAGTTCTTC. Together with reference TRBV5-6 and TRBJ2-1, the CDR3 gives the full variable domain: DAGVTQSPTHLIKTRGQQVTLRCSPKSGHDTVSWYQQALGQGPQFIFQYYEEEERQRGNFPDRFSGHQFPNYSSELNVNALLLGDSALYLCASSLGGGLSEQFFGPGTRLTVL.

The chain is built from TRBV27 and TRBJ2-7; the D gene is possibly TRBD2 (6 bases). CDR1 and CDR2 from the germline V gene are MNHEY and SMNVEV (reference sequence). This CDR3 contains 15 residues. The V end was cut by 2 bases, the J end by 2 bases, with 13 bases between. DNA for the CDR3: TGTGCCAGCAGTTTACACGGGAGAGACCCCTACGAGCAGTACTTC. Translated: CASSLHGRDPYEQYF.

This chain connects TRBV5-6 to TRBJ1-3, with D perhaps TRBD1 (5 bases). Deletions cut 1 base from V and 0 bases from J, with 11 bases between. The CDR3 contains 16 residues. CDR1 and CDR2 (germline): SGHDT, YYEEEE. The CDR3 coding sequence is TGTGCCAGCAGCTTGCGGGGGGACCTCTCTGGAAACACCATATATTTT. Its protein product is CASSLRGDLSGNTIYF.

The CDR3 loop is CASSDPSLSEQFF. The CDR3 DNA sequence: TGTGCCAGCAGCGATCCGTCCCTTTCTGAGCAGTTCTTC. This sequence joins TRBV9 and TRBJ2-1; no firm D call. Germline V gene data show CDR1 as SGDLS and CDR2 as YYNGEE. The ends were cut back, 3 bases at V and 9 bases at J, with 13 bases in the middle. The CDR3 runs to 13 residues.

The DNA of the CDR3 is TGTGCCAGCAAAGGAGGAGTAGGGGGTCGAAAAGAGACCCAGTACTTC. Encoded protein: CASKGGVGGRKETQYF. The gene calls are TRBV2 and TRBJ2-5, with D possibly being TRBD1 (6 bases). The CDR3 consists of 16 residues. Germline-derived CDR1 and CDR2 are SNHLY and FYNNEI. Trimming left V 7 bases short and J 3 bases short, with 21 bases between.

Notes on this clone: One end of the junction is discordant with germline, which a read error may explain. As DNA, the CDR3 is TGCGCCAGCAGCGAAGAGGAATTTCGGCTAAGGACAGGGGGCAATCAGCCCCAGCATTTT. Translated, it gives CASSEEEFRLRTGGNQPQHF. V is TRBV4-1 and J is TRBJ1-5; the match to TRBD1 covers 9 bases. This CDR3 has 20 residues. Germline V gene data show CDR1 as MGHRA and CDR2 as YSYEKL.

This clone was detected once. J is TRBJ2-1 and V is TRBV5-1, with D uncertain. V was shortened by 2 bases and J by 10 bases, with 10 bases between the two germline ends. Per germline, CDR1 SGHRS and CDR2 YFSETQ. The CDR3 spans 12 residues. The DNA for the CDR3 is TGCGCCAGCAGCTTCGGTGGTGCGGAGCAGTTCTTC. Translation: CASSFGGAEQFF.

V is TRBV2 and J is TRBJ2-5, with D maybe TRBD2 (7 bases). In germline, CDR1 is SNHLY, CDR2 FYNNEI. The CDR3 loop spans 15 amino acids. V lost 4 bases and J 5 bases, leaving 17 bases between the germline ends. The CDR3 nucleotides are TGTGCCAGCAGTGTTTATGGGGGGGCAGGGGAGACCCAGTACTTC. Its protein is CASSVYGGAGETQYF.

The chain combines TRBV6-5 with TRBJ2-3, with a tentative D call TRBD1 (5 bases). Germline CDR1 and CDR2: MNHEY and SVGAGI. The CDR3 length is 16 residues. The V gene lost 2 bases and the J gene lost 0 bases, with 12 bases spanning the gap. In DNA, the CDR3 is TGTGCCAGCAGTTACCACCAGGGTCTAAGCACAGATACGCAGTATTTT. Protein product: CASSYHQGLSTDTQYF.

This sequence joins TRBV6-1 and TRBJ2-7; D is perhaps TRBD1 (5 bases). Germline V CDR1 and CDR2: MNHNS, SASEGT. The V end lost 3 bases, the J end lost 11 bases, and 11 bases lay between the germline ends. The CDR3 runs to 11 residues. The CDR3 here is CASSDIRVEYF. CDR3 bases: TGTGCCAGCAGTGACATCAGGGTGGAGTACTTC.

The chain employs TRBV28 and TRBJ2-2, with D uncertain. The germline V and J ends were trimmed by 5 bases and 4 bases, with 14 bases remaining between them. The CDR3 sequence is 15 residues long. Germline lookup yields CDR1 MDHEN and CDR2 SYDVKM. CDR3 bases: TGTGCCAGCAGTGCCCATTCTTTGGCCACCGGGGAGCTGTTTTTT. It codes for CASSAHSLATGELFF.

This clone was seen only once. The CDR3 DNA reads TGCGCCAGCAGCTTAACGACAGGGGGCGCGAGGACTGAAGCTTTCTTT. Residues: CASSLTTGGARTEAFF. V usage is TRBV5-1 and J usage is TRBJ1-1; the match to TRBD1 covers 10 bases. CDR1 and CDR2 from the germline V gene are SGHRS and YFSETQ. CDR3 length: 16 amino acids. Germline trimming cut 2 bases from V and 5 bases from J; bases unmatched to any gene: 9.

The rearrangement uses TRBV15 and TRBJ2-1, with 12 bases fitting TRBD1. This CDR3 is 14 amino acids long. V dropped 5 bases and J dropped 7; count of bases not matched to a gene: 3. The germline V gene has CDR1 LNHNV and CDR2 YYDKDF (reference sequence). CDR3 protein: CATSRDRGRNEQFF. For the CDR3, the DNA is TGTGCCACCAGCCGGGACAGGGGGCGAAATGAGCAGTTCTTC. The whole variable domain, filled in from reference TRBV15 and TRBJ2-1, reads DAMVIQNPRYQVTQFGKPVTLSCSQTLNHNVMYWYQQKSSQAPKLLFHYYDKDFNNEADTPDNFQSRRPNTSFCFLDIRSPGLGDTAMYLCATSRDRGRNEQFFGPGTRLTVL.

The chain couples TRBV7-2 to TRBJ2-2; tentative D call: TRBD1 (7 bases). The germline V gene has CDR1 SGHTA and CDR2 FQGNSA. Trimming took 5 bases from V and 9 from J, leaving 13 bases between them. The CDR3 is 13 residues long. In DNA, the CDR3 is TGTGCCAGCAGCGCGGGACAGCTCAGGGAGCTGTTTTTT. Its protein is CASSAGQLRELFF. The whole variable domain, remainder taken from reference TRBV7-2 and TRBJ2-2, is GAGVSQSPSNKVTEKGKDVELRCDPISGHTALYWYRQSLGQGLEFLIYFQGNSAPDKSGLPSDRFSAERTGGSVSTLTIQRTQQEDSAVYLCASSAGQLRELFFGEGSRLTVL.

The CDR3 is CASSDGGASTDTQYF. CDR3 coding DNA: TGTGCCAGCAGTGACGGGGGGGCTAGCACAGATACGCAGTATTTT. The J gene is TRBJ2-3, the V gene TRBV6-4, with D possibly matching TRBD2 (7 bases). With 2 bases removed from V and 0 bases from J, the gap between germline ends came to 9 bases. The CDR3 length is 15 residues. Germline V CDR1 and CDR2: MRHNA, SNTAGT.

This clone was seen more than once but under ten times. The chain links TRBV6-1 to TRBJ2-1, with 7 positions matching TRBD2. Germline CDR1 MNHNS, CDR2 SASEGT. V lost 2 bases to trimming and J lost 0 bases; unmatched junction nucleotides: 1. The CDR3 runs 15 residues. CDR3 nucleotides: TGTGCCAGCAGTGAAACGGGAGGCTCCTACAATGAGCAGTTCTTC. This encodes CASSETGGSYNEQFF.

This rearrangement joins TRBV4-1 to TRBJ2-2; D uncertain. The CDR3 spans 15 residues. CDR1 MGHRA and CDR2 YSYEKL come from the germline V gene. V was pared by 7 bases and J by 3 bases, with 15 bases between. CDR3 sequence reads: CASTLEVTYTGELFF. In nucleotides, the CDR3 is TGCGCCAGCACCTTAGAGGTCACTTACACCGGGGAGCTGTTTTTT.

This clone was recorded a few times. CDR3 residues: CASRDRAAYEQYF. The CDR3 nucleotides are TGTGCCAGCAGGGACAGGGCGGCCTACGAGCAGTACTTC. The chain carries TRBV7-3 and TRBJ2-7; 8 positions match TRBD1. CDR3 size: 13 residues. CDR1 is SGHTA and CDR2 is FQGTGA in the germline V gene. V lost 6 bases, J lost 2 bases, and 3 bases stayed unmatched.

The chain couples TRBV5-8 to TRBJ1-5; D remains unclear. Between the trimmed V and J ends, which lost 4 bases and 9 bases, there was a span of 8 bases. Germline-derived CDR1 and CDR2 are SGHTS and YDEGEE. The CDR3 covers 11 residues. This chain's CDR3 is CASSAPGPQHF. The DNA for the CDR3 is TGTGCCAGCAGCGCCCCGGGGCCCCAGCATTTT.

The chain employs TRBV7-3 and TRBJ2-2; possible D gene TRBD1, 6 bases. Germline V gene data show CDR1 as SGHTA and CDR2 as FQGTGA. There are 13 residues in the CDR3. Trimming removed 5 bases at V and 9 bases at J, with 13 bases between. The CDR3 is CASSPSGVRELFF. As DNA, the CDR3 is TGTGCCAGCAGCCCCTCAGGGGTGAGGGAGCTGTTTTTT.

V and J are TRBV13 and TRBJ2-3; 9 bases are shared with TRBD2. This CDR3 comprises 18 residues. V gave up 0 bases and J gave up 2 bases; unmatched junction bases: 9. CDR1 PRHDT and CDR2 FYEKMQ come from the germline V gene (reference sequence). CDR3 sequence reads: CASSLGGWLAGNTDTQYF. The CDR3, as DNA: TGTGCCAGCAGCTTAGGGGGATGGCTAGCGGGGAACACAGATACGCAGTATTTT. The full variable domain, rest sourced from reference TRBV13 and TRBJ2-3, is AAGVIQSPRHLIKEKRETATLKCYPIPRHDTVYWYQQGPGQDPQFLISFYEKMQSDKGSIPDRFSAQQFSDYHSELNMSSLELGDSALYFCASSLGGWLAGNTDTQYFGPGTRLTVL.

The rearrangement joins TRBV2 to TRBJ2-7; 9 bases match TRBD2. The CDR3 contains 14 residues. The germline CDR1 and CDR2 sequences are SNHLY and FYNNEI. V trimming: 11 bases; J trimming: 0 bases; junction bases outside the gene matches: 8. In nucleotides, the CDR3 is TGTGCCGGGCGGACTAGCGCGAGCTCCTACGAGCAGTACTTC. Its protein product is CAGRTSASSYEQYF.

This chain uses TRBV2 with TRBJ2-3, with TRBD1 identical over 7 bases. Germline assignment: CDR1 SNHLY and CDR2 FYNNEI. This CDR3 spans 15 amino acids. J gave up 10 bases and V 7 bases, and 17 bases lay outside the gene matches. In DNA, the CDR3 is TGTGCCAGCACCGGGACAGAGGCGTGGGTCGGTGCGCAGTATTTT. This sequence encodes CASTGTEAWVGAQYF. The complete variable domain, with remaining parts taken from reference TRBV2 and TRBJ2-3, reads EPEVTQTPSHQVTQMGQEVILRCVPISNHLYFYWYRQILGQKVEFLVSFYNNEISEKSEIFDDQFSVERPDGSNFTLKIRSTKLEDSAMYFCASTGTEAWVGAQYFGPGTRLTVL.

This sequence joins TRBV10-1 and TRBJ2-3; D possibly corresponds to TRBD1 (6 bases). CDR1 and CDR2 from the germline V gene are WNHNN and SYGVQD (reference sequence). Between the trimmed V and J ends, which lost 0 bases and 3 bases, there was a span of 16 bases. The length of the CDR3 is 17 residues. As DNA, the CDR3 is TGCGCCAGCAGTGAGTCAACATCAGGGGCCGTGACAGATACGCAGTATTTT. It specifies CASSESTSGAVTDTQYF.

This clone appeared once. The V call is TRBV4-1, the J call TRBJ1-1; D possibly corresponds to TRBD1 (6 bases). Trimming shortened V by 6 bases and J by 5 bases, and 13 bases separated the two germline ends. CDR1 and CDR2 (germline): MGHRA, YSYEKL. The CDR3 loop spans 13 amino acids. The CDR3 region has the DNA TGCGCCAGCAGGCCCACAGGGAAGACTGAAGCTTTCTTT. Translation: CASRPTGKTEAFF.